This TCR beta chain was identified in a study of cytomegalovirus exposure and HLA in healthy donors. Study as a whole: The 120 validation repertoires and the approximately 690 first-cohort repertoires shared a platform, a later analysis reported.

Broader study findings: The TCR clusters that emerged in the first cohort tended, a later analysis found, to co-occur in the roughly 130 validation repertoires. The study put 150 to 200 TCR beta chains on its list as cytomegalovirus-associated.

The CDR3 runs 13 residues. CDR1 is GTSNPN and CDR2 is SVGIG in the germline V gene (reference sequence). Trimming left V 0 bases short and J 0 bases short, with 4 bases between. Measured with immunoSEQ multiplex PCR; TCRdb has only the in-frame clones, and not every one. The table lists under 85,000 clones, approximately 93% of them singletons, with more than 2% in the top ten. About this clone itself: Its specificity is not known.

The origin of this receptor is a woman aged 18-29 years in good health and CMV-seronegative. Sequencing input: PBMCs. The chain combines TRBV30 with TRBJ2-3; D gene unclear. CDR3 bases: TGTGCCTGGAGTGTAAGCAGCACAGATACGCAGTATTTT. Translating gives CAWSVSSTDTQYF.